The source of this TCR beta chain is a study of OX40 agonist ivuxolimab in advanced cancers. Overall study: Cancers in dose escalation were hepatocellular, melanoma, renal cell and head and neck. Prior anti-PD-1, anti-PD-L1 or anti-CTLA-4 therapy was allowed; less than 45% had some.

Sequenced by immunoSEQ multiplex PCR; TCRdb stores in-frame clones only, minus some. This table holds tens of thousands of clones, around 94% found once. The CDR3 runs to 15 residues. Germline V lookup: CDR1 LNHDA, CDR2 SQIVND (reference sequence). The V end was cut by 5 bases, the J end by 8 bases, with 21 bases between. This clone has only one observation. This receptor was obtained from an adult with an advanced solid tumor such as melanoma, head and neck, liver or kidney cancer. The sample in question was CD4+ or CD8+ T cells sorted from blood, obtained in a trial of the OX40 agonist ivuxolimab. The chain uses TRBV19 and TRBJ1-2; no definite D call. The DNA of the CDR3 is TGTGCCAGTAGTCCCTGGCTGGGTAGTCCTCTCGGCTACACCTTC. It translates to CASSPWLGSPLGYTF.